This TCR beta chain was retrieved from a study of cytomegalovirus exposure and HLA in healthy donors. Findings and limits, study-wide: Highest at DRB1 and lowest at HLA-C, TCR association rates differed among HLA loci in a later analysis. Later, an analysis found that common viral pathogens appeared to be linked with several of the most significant clusters.

The V gene's germline CDR1 is SEHNR and CDR2 FQNEAQ (reference sequence). The ends were cut back, 1 base at V and 6 bases at J, with 4 bases in the middle. The CDR3 sequence is 11 residues long. About this clone: Its antigen is still unknown. A much bigger clone sits one base away, suggesting this may be a read error.

60 Vbeta and 13 Jbeta primers were used in PCR. Sequencing was performed with immunoSEQ multiplex PCR; in TCRdb, only in-frame clones are kept and a portion is missing. The data show some 150,000 clones, 50% to 75% seen once. Sequences were obtained from PBMCs. This chain joins TRBV7-9 and TRBJ2-7; no firm D call. The clonotype originates from a woman aged 55-69 years in good health and CMV-seropositive. CDR3 protein: CASSLGAEQYF. The CDR3 DNA is TGTGCCAGCAGCTTAGGAGCCGAGCAGTACTTC.